The present entry profiles one T cell receptor (beta chain) with its context. The specificity of this receptor is unknown. No quality values exist for individual bases; no much larger clone is one base distant. The trial excluded patients who had a history of autoimmune disease or who were on systemic immunosuppression. Peripheral blood for TCR sequencing was collected from all dose cohorts at baseline, on cycle 4 day 1, and on cycle 7 day 1. The samples were drawn from a first-in-human, open-label, multicenter phase I dose-escalation trial of ivuxolimab. Adults with locally advanced or metastatic melanoma, renal cell, hepatocellular, or head and neck squamous cell carcinoma were enrolled in the trial. Before TCR sequencing, CD4+ T cells and CD8+ T cells were sorted from peripheral blood as separate populations. The germline V gene encodes CDR1 SQVTM and CDR2 ANQGSEA. From cysteine to phenylalanine, the CDR3 is 15 amino acids long. Only the CDR3 region is kept as DNA, spanning 45 bases read in frame from base 1. V ends up 2 bases short and J 3 bases short, with an unmatched junction base count of 9.

The source of the sample is a study of OX40 agonist ivuxolimab in advanced cancers. About the investigation overall: Ivuxolimab was an agonistic, fully human IgG2 monoclonal antibody directed against OX40 (CD134), a costimulatory receptor. Intravenous ivuxolimab was administered to patients every 2 weeks at six dose levels: 0.01, 0.1, 0.3, 1.5, 3 and 10 mg/kg. Among the roughly 50 dose-escalation patients, approximately 20 had hepatocellular carcinoma, 15 or so melanoma, 9 renal cell carcinoma and 9 head and neck cancer. In the dose-escalation cohort, around 80% of patients were male, and the mean age was approximately 60 years with a range of about 20 to 90. Prior anti-PD-1, anti-PD-L1 or anti-CTLA-4 therapy was permitted, and approximately 40% of dose-escalation patients had received checkpoint inhibitors. Partial responses were achieved by three dose-escalation patients, of whom one had hepatocellular carcinoma and two had cutaneous melanoma. The purpose of peripheral TCRbeta sequencing was to test whether ivuxolimab changed TCR sequence diversity and led to clonal T-cell expansion. The monotherapy dose-escalation portion (N of about 50 patients) of the phase I ivuxolimab trial is reported in the paper.

Broad study findings and their caveats: Low levels of normalized T-cell clonal expansion were also seen in some nonresponding patients. In the 0.1-3.0 mg/kg groups, partial responders had among the lowest normalized peripheral clonal expansion, particularly in CD8+ T cells. After ivuxolimab, more expanded clones were found on average in CD8+ T cells than in CD4+ T cells. Clonal expansion of both CD4+ and CD8+ blood T cells was observed from baseline to week 6 at doses 0.1 to 3.0 mg/kg. Antigen specificity was not determined for the clonally expanded peripheral T cells.

For sequencing of the TCRbeta CDR3 region, genomic DNA was extracted from the sorted cells. The immunoSEQ Assay was used to sequence the TCRbeta CDR3 regions. As stored in TCRdb, this immuneACCESS dataset retains in-frame rearrangements with V and J assigned. A fraction of the clones does not appear; measured against another copy, unresolved V genes explain less than half of the discrepancy, and the remainder lacks a known reason. This sample lists around 40,000 clones; around 80% were detected once. The ten most abundant clones make up over 4.5% of the sample. The input for sequencing was CD4+ or CD8+ T cells sorted from blood, taken in a trial of the OX40 agonist ivuxolimab. The rearranged chain carries TRBV29-1 and TRBJ1-1; 7 junctional bases match TRBD1. The origin of this receptor is an adult with an advanced solid tumor such as melanoma, head and neck, liver or kidney cancer. The CDR3: CSVELAGGLYTEAFF. The DNA reads TGCAGCGTTGAACTAGCAGGGGGACTGTACACTGAAGCTTTCTTT.